This record looks at one TCR beta chain sequence and its context. Its antigen remains unidentified. The sample originates from a study of cytomegalovirus exposure and HLA in healthy donors. As for the study in general: An analysis done earlier identified approximately 120 million unique TCR beta sequences from about 179 million T cells.

The CDR3 is made up of 14 amino acids. Germline lookup yields CDR1 ENHRY and CDR2 SYGVKD. Points from the study as a whole: A link between a missense DCLRE1C variant and TCR beta V- and J-gene trimming emerged from a later analysis. According to an earlier analysis, most TCR beta V segments yielded productive rearrangements about 90% or about 30% of the time. Later, an analysis showed that TCR beta chains associated with HLA were more clonally expanded than others that were equally common.

Primers: 60 Vbeta forward and 13 Jbeta reverse. Assay used: immunoSEQ multiplex PCR; TCRdb lists only in-frame clones, some missing. The profile shows 95,000 to 110,000 clones, nearly 80% of them singletons. The origin of this receptor is a man aged 60-69 years in good health and CMV-seropositive. The specimen was PBMCs. This chain uses TRBV10-3 with TRBJ2-5, with 7 positions matching TRBD2. Gene TRBJ2-7 matches the end of the DNA better, so the J call may be wrong. The CDR3 protein is CAISEWEGGYEQYF. DNA of the CDR3: TGTGCCATCAGTGAGTGGGAGGGCGGGTACGAGCAGTACTTC.